Below are 10 T cell receptor beta chains sequenced from a single sample in a study of cytomegalovirus exposure and HLA in healthy donors. PCR involved 60 Vbeta and 13 Jbeta primers. TCRdb's copy holds only in-frame clones and misses some; the assay was immunoSEQ multiplex PCR. The sample has roughly 130,000 clones; roughly four fifths are singletons. Source material: PBMCs. All receptors derive from a woman aged 40 to 50 in good health and CMV-seropositive.

This sequence joins TRBV6-6 and TRBJ2-5; D gene unclear. The germline V gene encodes CDR1 MNHNY and CDR2 SVGAGI (reference sequence). Trimming took off 8 bases at V and 4 bases at J, with 8 bases between the two ends. The CDR3 is 11 amino acids. The DNA of the CDR3 is TGTGCCAGCGGCACGTTAGAGACCCAGTACTTC. Encoded protein: CASGTLETQYF.

The V gene is TRBV19, the J gene TRBJ1-5, with 9 positions matching TRBD1. The germline V gene encodes CDR1 LNHDA and CDR2 SQIVND (reference sequence). V trimming: 8 bases; J trimming: 6 bases; junction bases outside the gene matches: 5. The CDR3 length is 13 residues. CDR3 sequence: CASSRGQGQPQHF. CDR3 in DNA: TGTGCCAGTTCCAGGGGACAGGGTCAGCCCCAGCATTTT.

This clone was seen a single time. This sequence joins TRBV7-2 and TRBJ2-1; 8 bases agree with TRBD1. In germline, CDR1 is SGHTA, CDR2 FQGNSA. V lost 4 bases and J lost 5; bases outside the gene matches: 16. The CDR3 is made up of 18 amino acids. The CDR3 is CASSSILGQGGSNNEQFF. DNA of the CDR3: TGTGCCAGCAGCTCTATCCTCGGACAGGGTGGATCAAACAATGAGCAGTTCTTC.

This chain uses TRBV6-1 with TRBJ2-3; D possibly corresponds to TRBD2 (5 bases). Between the trimmed V and J ends, which lost 0 bases and 2 bases, there was a span of 15 bases. The length of the CDR3 is 17 residues. Germline values: CDR1 MNHNS, CDR2 SASEGT. DNA of the CDR3: TGTGCCAGCAGTGAAGCAGGAGGTAGCTTCATCACAGATACGCAGTATTTT. Translating gives CASSEAGGSFITDTQYF.

The V gene is TRBV28, the J gene TRBJ1-2; tentative D call: TRBD1 (6 bases). Germline V CDR1 and CDR2: MDHEN, SYDVKM. V was trimmed by 6 bases and J by 8 bases, leaving 16 bases between them. This CDR3 is 13 amino acids long. As DNA, the CDR3 is TGTGCCAGCAGAGAAACAGGGATACGGGGCTACACCTTC. Translating it yields CASRETGIRGYTF.

This clone was counted between two and nine times. The chain uses TRBV7-9 and TRBJ1-6; D perhaps matches TRBD1 (6 bases). V was trimmed by 7 bases and J by 14 bases, leaving 15 bases between them. This CDR3 has 12 amino acids. CDR1 is SEHNR, CDR2 FQNEAQ, per germline (reference sequence). The DNA for the CDR3 is TGTGCCAGCACCCCCCAGTGGGACACCCTCCACTTT. This translates into CASTPQWDTLHF.

This chain joins TRBV9 and TRBJ2-3; D not certain. The germline CDR1 and CDR2 sequences are SGDLS and YYNGEE. The CDR3 runs to 13 residues. Trimming left V 0 bases short and J 2 bases short, with 4 bases between. CDR3 in DNA: TGTGCCAGCAGCGTAGATTACACAGATACGCAGTATTTT. Translated: CASSVDYTDTQYF.

The chain couples TRBV6-5 to TRBJ1-5; D is undetermined. Trimming left V 4 bases short and J 2 bases short, with 9 bases between. The CDR3 totals 14 residues. Per the germline V gene, CDR1 is MNHEY and CDR2 is SVGAGI. CDR3 protein: CASSFSVGNQPQHF. The CDR3 bases are TGTGCCAGCAGTTTCAGTGTTGGCAATCAGCCCCAGCATTTT.

This chain connects TRBV6-5 to TRBJ1-1, with TRBD1 matching 8 bases. V was pared by 7 bases and J by 1 base, with 5 bases of the junction left unmatched. Germline loops: CDR1 MNHEY, CDR2 SVGAGI. CDR3 size: 14 residues. The CDR3 nucleotides read TGTGCCAGCACCCCGGGACAGGCGAACACTGAAGCTTTCTTT. It specifies CASTPGQANTEAFF.

The V call is TRBV5-6, the J call TRBJ2-7; D call uncertain. This CDR3 is built from 11 residues. The germline gives CDR1 SGHDT, CDR2 YYEEEE. V lost 3 bases, J lost 2 bases, and 3 bases lay in between. Here the CDR3 DNA reads TGTGCCAGCAGCTATACCTACGAGCAGTACTTC. It yields the protein CASSYTYEQYF.